This record covers a single TCR beta chain. The CDR3 spans 17 residues. The germline V gene has CDR1 SGHAT and CDR2 FQNNGV. Trimming took 6 bases from V and 3 from J; bases not matched to a gene: 13. This sample was taken from a study of blood T cell repertoires in COVID-19. As for the study in general: The United States, Italy and Spain were the sources of the acute and convalescent COVID-19 samples. In each case, the material was cDNA or gDNA derived from T cells, B-cell-depleted T cells, or PBMCs.

As processed by the authors: Researchers report that nucleated cell counts were estimated from reference gene primer amplification. TCRdb's copy holds only in-frame clones and misses some; the assay was immunoSEQ multiplex PCR. V, J and clone size are taken as reported in that table, and D and trimming were inferred from the DNA itself. The table has some 120,000 clones, 75% to 95% seen once; the top ten hold 1.5% to 2%. The sequenced sample was peripheral blood. The source of this sequence is a human donor with active COVID-19. The donor label of this sample is uncertain. The chain couples TRBV11-2 to TRBJ2-2, with 7 positions matching TRBD1. The CDR3 reads CASRQLGTARYTGELFF. The CDR3 DNA is TGTGCCAGCAGACAATTAGGGACAGCAAGATACACCGGGGAGCTGTTTTTT.